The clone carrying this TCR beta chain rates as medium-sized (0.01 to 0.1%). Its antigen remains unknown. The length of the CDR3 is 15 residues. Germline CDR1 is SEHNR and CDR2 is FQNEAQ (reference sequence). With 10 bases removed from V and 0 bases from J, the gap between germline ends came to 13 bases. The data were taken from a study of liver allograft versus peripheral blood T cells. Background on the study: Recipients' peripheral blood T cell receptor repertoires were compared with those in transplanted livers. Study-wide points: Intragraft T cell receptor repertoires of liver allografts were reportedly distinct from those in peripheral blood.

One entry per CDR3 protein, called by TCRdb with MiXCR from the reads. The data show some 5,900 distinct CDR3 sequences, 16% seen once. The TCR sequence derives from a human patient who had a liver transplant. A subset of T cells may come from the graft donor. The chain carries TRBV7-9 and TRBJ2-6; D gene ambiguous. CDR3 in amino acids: CATPPVDSGANVLTF. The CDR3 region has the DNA TGTGCCACCCCCCCCGTGGACTCTGGGGCCAACGTCCTGACTTTC.